This T cell receptor beta chain is from a study of control samples from healthy donors and cancer patients. Method: immunoSEQ multiplex PCR; TCRdb's copy keeps in-frame clones and lacks some. Of 100,000 to 150,000 clones detected, approximately 92% appear once; the ten largest clones hold 2.5% to 3%. V lost 0 bases, J lost 8 bases, and 4 bases stayed unmatched. The CDR3 is 14 amino acids. Germline-derived CDR1 and CDR2 are SGHDT and YYEEEE. Sequences were obtained from blood. The chain employs TRBV5-6 and TRBJ1-4, with TRBD1 identical over 7 bases. The sequence was obtained from a man aged 35-49 years in good health. This CDR3 is CASSLGQGGEKLFF. For the CDR3, the DNA is TGTGCCAGCAGCTTGGGGCAGGGGGGCGAAAAACTGTTTTTT.